One TCR beta chain is described in this entry. This CDR3 is also generated by other DNA sequences in the sample. The record originates from a study of blood T cell repertoires in COVID-19. CDR1 is KGHSH, CDR2 LQKENI, per germline. The CDR3 extends over 12 amino acids. Trimming removed 5 bases at V and 4 bases at J, with 6 bases between. Assay: immunoSEQ multiplex PCR; the TCRdb copy retains only in-frame clones and omits some. In the table there are more than 350,000 clones, over 75% of which are singletons. Shortly before study entry, within 2 weeks, exposed participants had met a COVID-19 case. Sequences were obtained from PBMCs or T cells enriched from blood (not recorded which). The chain carries TRBV18 and TRBJ1-5, with a tentative D call TRBD1 (5 bases). This receptor was identified in a woman aged 18-29 years who had been exposed to COVID-19. The CDR3 bases are TGTGCCAGCTCAACAGGAAATCAGCCCCAGCATTTT. Its protein product is CASSTGNQPQHF.